The 24 T cell receptor beta chains below come from one sample, sequenced in a study of Tregs in tolerant kidney transplant recipients. The repertoire was sequenced with immunoSEQ multiplex PCR; TCRdb's copy has only in-frame clones and lacks some. The sample lists more than 25,000 clones, about four fifths occurring once. No antigen has been identified for these receptors. Sequencing input: Tregs from blood cultured with allogeneic cells. These receptors originate from a human donor in good health.

This clone was detected only a few times. The chain couples TRBV28 to TRBJ1-5; D gene unclear. The germline gives CDR1 MDHEN, CDR2 SYDVKM. Deletions cut 3 bases from V and 4 bases from J, with 4 bases between. The CDR3 is 12 amino acids. The CDR3 is CASSLPNQPQHF. The CDR3 DNA reads TGTGCCAGCAGTTTGCCTAATCAGCCCCAGCATTTT.

This clone was seen more than once but under ten times. The rearrangement uses TRBV6-5 and TRBJ1-2, with TRBD1 matching over 9 bases. CDR1 and CDR2 from the germline V gene are MNHEY and SVGAGI. Losses at the gene ends were 2 bases for V and 8 bases for J; bases not matched to a gene: 3. CDR3 length: 13 residues. The chain's CDR3 is CASSYGQGIGYTF. DNA for the CDR3: TGTGCCAGCAGTTACGGACAGGGGATAGGCTACACCTTC.

The chain is built from TRBV18 and TRBJ1-5; 7 bases line up with TRBD1. The V and J ends lost 3 bases and 7 bases, in that order; junction bases with no gene match: 6. The germline V gene has CDR1 KGHSH and CDR2 LQKENI. The CDR3 consists of 14 residues. The chain's CDR3 is CASSPIQGEQPQHF. CDR3 DNA sequence: TGTGCCAGCTCACCCATCCAGGGGGAGCAGCCCCAGCATTTT.

The chain joins TRBV6-5 to TRBJ2-3; D unclear. Trimming shortened V by 5 bases and J by 4 bases, and 4 bases separated the two germline ends. The CDR3 spans 11 residues. The germline gives CDR1 MNHEY, CDR2 SVGAGI. The CDR3 DNA reads TGTGCCAGCAGTCGGGCAGATACGCAGTATTTT. This codes for CASSRADTQYF.

In this sample, this clone turned up a few times. The chain is built from TRBV15 and TRBJ1-4; 8 bases match TRBD1. This CDR3 comprises 16 residues. In germline, CDR1 is LNHNV, CDR2 YYDKDF (reference sequence). With 1 base clipped from V and 8 bases from J, the junction kept 9 bases outside the gene matches. The CDR3 region has the DNA TGTGCCACCAGCAGAGGTCAGGGGGCGCAAAAGGAAAAACTGTTTTTT. Protein sequence: CATSRGQGAQKEKLFF.

The V and J genes are TRBV11-3 and TRBJ2-3; D perhaps matches TRBD1 (5 bases). The CDR3 has 12 residues. Trimming removed 5 bases from V and 6 bases from J, with 9 bases in between. Per germline, CDR1 SGHNT and CDR2 YENEEA. CDR3 DNA: TGTGCCAGCAGCCCCTCAGGGGATACGCAGTATTTT. Encoded protein: CASSPSGDTQYF.

This rearrangement joins TRBV19 to TRBJ2-2; TRBD2 matches at 10 bases. There are 17 residues in the CDR3. CDR1 is LNHDA and CDR2 is SQIVND in the germline V gene (reference sequence). Trimming removed 9 bases from V and 4 bases from J; junction bases left unmatched: 14. Here the CDR3 DNA reads TGTGCCAGCAGGAGACAGGGAACTAGCGGGGCCACCGGGGAGCTGTTTTTT. Its protein is CASRRQGTSGATGELFF.

The J gene is TRBJ1-1, the V gene TRBV15; D not certain. The CDR3 loop spans 15 amino acids. CDR1 and CDR2 (germline): LNHNV, YYDKDF (reference sequence). Trimming removed 0 bases from V and 1 base from J, with 9 bases in between. CDR3 coding DNA: TGTGCCACCAGCAGAGATGGGAGACAGAACACTGAAGCTTTCTTT. Encoded protein: CATSRDGRQNTEAFF.

As concerns this clone: A read error may produce the germline difference seen at one junction end. The chain links TRBV5-6 to TRBJ2-2; a possible D gene is TRBD2 (6 bases). The germline V gene has CDR1 SGHDT and CDR2 YYEEEE. The CDR3 contains 18 residues. The DNA for the CDR3 is TGTGCCAGCAGCTTGGTGGTAGCGGACCGATTCGAACACCGGGGAGCTGTTTTT. Translating it yields CASSLVVADRFEHRGAVF.

This clone was found once. The gene calls are TRBV10-2 and TRBJ2-5, with 11 bases identical to TRBD2. The CDR3 extends over 15 amino acids. V shed 5 bases, J shed 5 bases, and the junction held 7 bases outside the gene matches. Germline assignment: CDR1 WSHSY and CDR2 SAAADI. CDR3 sequence: CASSLAGGLGETQYF. The CDR3 DNA reads as TGCGCCAGCAGTTTAGCGGGAGGGTTGGGGGAGACCCAGTACTTC.

V usage is TRBV28 and J usage is TRBJ1-4; 10 positions match TRBD1. Looked up from germline, CDR1 is MDHEN and CDR2 is SYDVKM. V was clipped by 5 bases and J by 8 bases; unmatched bases: 8. The CDR3 loop spans 15 amino acids. The CDR3 sequence: CASSIEDRGREKLFF. CDR3 sequence (DNA): TGTGCCAGCAGTATCGAGGACAGGGGGAGAGAAAAACTGTTTTTT.

As to this clone: Being one base from a much bigger clone, this may be a read error. V usage is TRBV20-1 and J usage is TRBJ2-7; perhaps TRBD2 as D (6 bases). Trimming removed 7 bases at V and 8 bases at J, with 12 bases between. The germline gives CDR1 DFQATT, CDR2 SNEGSKA (reference sequence). The CDR3 sequence is 10 residues long. The CDR3 protein is CSVMAGKQYF. CDR3 DNA: TGCAGTGTTATGGCGGGGAAGCAGTACTTC.

This chain uses TRBV9 with TRBJ2-2; D gene ambiguous. Between the trimmed V and J ends, which lost 4 bases and 2 bases, there was a span of 9 bases. In germline, CDR1 is SGDLS, CDR2 YYNGEE. The CDR3 has 14 residues. CDR3: CASSSRVNTGELFF. The CDR3 region has the DNA TGTGCCAGCAGCTCAAGGGTAAACACCGGGGAGCTGTTTTTT.

The chain combines TRBV11-3 with TRBJ2-1; 8 nucleotides align to TRBD2. Unmatched junction bases numbered 18, after V lost 3 bases and J lost 5 bases. Germline V lookup: CDR1 SGHNT, CDR2 YENEEA. The CDR3 loop spans 19 amino acids. CDR3 sequence: CASSFPGGVADWLNNEQFF. CDR3 nucleotides: TGTGCCAGCAGCTTCCCGGGGGGGGTAGCGGACTGGTTGAACAATGAGCAGTTCTTC.

Worth noting for this clone: One end of the junction does not line up with germline, which may come from a read error. This sequence joins TRBV4-2 and TRBJ2-2, with 8 bases fitting TRBD2. This CDR3 region has 16 residues. Per germline, CDR1 LGHNA and CDR2 YNFKEQ. For the CDR3, the DNA is TGTGCCAGCACCCAAACCGGGGGGGCAGGGGCCGGGGAGCTGTTTTTT. Residues: CASTQTGGAGAGELFF.

V and J are TRBV19 and TRBJ1-5; D might be TRBD1 (6 bases). Trimming left V 5 bases short and J 6 bases short, with 23 bases between. The CDR3 contains 17 residues. The V gene's germline CDR1 is LNHDA and CDR2 SQIVND (reference sequence). In nucleotides, the CDR3 is TGTGCCAGTAGTCCCTGGGGGGTGGGGGGCTCTCCTCAGCCCCAGCATTTT. It translates to CASSPWGVGGSPQPQHF.

This chain uses TRBV5-1 with TRBJ1-1, with TRBD1 matching 10 bases. This CDR3 spans 14 amino acids. Losses at the gene ends were 4 bases for V and 4 bases for J; bases not matched to a gene: 4. Per the germline V gene, CDR1 is SGHRS and CDR2 is YFSETQ. CDR3 coding DNA: TGCGCCAGCAGCGCCGGACAGGGGGGCACTGAAGCTTTCTTT. Translating it yields CASSAGQGGTEAFF. Supplemented by reference TRBV5-1 and TRBJ1-1, the full variable domain reads KAGVTQTPRYLIKTRGQQVTLSCSPISGHRSVSWYQQTPGQGLQFLFEYFSETQRNKGNFPGRFSGRQFSNSRSEMNVSTLELGDSALYLCASSAGQGGTEAFFGQGTRLTVV.

The genes are TRBV27 and TRBJ2-3; D not resolved. The CDR3 totals 13 residues. V was cut by 2 bases and J by 2 bases, with 5 bases left in between. Per the germline V gene, CDR1 is MNHEY and CDR2 is SMNVEV (reference sequence). The CDR3 bases are TGTGCCAGCAGTTTAACTTACACAGATACGCAGTATTTT. This translates into CASSLTYTDTQYF.

This CDR3 reads CASRASSTDTQYF. The DNA for the CDR3 is TGTGCCAGCAGAGCATCTAGCACAGATACGCAGTATTTT. This sequence joins TRBV9 and TRBJ2-3; no reliable D call. Germline V CDR1 and CDR2: SGDLS, YYNGEE. V was clipped by 5 bases and J by 0 bases, with 7 bases between them. This CDR3 has 13 residues.

In DNA, the CDR3 is TGTGCCAGCAGCTTAGACGCGGGAGCCTTGCATGAGCAGTTCTTC. Translated: CASSLDAGALHEQFF. The V and J genes are TRBV11-1 and TRBJ2-1; 7 nucleotides line up with TRBD2. V lost 1 base, J lost 8 bases, and 8 bases stayed unmatched. The CDR3 consists of 15 residues. Germline assignment: CDR1 SGHAT and CDR2 FQDESV (reference sequence). Based on the CDR3 plus reference TRBV11-1 and TRBJ2-1, the full variable domain is EAEVAQSPRYKITEKSQAVAFWCDPISGHATLYWYRQILGQGPELLVQFQDESVVDDSQLPKDRFSAERLKGVDSTLKIQPAELGDSAMYLCASSLDAGALHEQFFGPGTRLTVL.

The chain couples TRBV20-1 to TRBJ1-2, with D unclear. CDR3 length: 11 residues. Germline V gives CDR1 DFQATT, CDR2 SNEGSKA (reference sequence). Between the trimmed V and J ends, which lost 3 bases and 4 bases, there was a span of 6 bases. The DNA for the CDR3 is TGCAGTGCTAGGGGCCCCTATGGCTACACCTTC. It translates to CSARGPYGYTF.

The V gene is TRBV7-3, the J gene TRBJ2-3, with 9 bases fitting TRBD1. CDR3 length: 14 residues. Germline V lookup: CDR1 SGHTA, CDR2 FQGTGA. The V gene end was trimmed by 4 bases and the J gene end by 4 bases; junction bases not matched to a gene: 3. The DNA of the CDR3 is TGTGCCAGCAGCTGGGACAGGGCAGCAGATACGCAGTATTTT. Residues: CASSWDRAADTQYF.

J is TRBJ2-1 and V is TRBV7-3, with 11 bases lining up with TRBD1. Germline V CDR1 and CDR2: SGHTA, FQGTGA. The CDR3 totals 16 residues. The trim removed 2 bases at V and 6 bases at J, leaving 6 bases unmatched. The CDR3 region is CASSLWEGTGGNEQFF. The CDR3 region has the DNA TGTGCCAGCAGCTTATGGGAGGGGACAGGGGGCAATGAGCAGTTCTTC.

V usage is TRBV7-2 and J usage is TRBJ1-1, with D hard to call. The CDR3 contains 13 residues. Between the trimmed V and J ends, which lost 4 bases and 0 bases, there was a span of 6 bases. CDR1 SGHTA and CDR2 FQGNSA come from the germline V gene. The DNA for the CDR3 is TGTGCCAGCAGCTCTGACATGAACACTGAAGCTTTCTTT. It codes for CASSSDMNTEAFF.